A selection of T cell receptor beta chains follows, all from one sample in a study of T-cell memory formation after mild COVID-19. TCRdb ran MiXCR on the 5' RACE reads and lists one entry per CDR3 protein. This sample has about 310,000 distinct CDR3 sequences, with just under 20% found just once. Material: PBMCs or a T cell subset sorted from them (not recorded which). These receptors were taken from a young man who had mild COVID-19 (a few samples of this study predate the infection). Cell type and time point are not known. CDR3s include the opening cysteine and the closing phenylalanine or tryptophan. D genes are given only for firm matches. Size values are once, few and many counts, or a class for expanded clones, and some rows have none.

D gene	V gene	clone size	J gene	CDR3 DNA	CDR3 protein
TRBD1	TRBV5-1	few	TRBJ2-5	TGCGCCAGCAGCTTGGAGGCTACAGGGGGAGAGACCCAGTACTTC	CASSLEATGGETQYF
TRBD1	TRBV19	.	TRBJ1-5	TGTGCCAGTTCCGGGACAGCTTCTCAGCCCCAGCATTTT	CASSGTASQPQHF
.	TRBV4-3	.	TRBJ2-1	TGCGCCAGCAGCGTAGTAGCCTACAATGAGCAGTTCTTC	CASSVVAYNEQFF
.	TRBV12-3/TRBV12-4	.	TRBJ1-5	TGTGCCAGCAGCACCGGGACCCTAAATCAGCCCCAGCATTTT	CASSTGTLNQPQHF
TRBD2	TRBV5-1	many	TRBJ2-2	TGCGCCAGCAGACCCCGGGGGGAAAACACCGGGGAGCTGTTTTTT	CASRPRGENTGELFF
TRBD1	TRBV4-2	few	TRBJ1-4	TGTGCCAGCAGCCAAGCTCCAGGGGGACCTAATGAAAAACTGTTTTTT	CASSQAPGGPNEKLFF
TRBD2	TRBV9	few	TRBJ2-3	TGTGCCAGCAGCGTAGATCCTAGCGGGGGGGTTACGCAGTATTTT	CASSVDPSGGVTQYF
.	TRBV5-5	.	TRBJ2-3	TGTGCCAGCAGCCGACCCGGGGGAGATACGCAGTATTTT	CASSRPGGDTQYF
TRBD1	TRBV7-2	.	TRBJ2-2	TGTGCCAGCAGACCTACAGGGGGCGACACCGGGGAGCTGTTTTTT	CASRPTGGDTGELFF
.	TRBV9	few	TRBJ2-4	TGTGCCAGCAGCGTAGGCCTAAACAAAAACATTCAGTACTTC	CASSVGLNKNIQYF
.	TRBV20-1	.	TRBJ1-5	TGCAGTGCAACTCGGGGGCACCCTGGCAATCAGCCCCAGCATTTT	CSATRGHPGNQPQHF
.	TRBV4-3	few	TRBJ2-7	TGCGCCAGCAGCCAAGACTTAACTGGACAGACCTCCTACGAGCAGTACTTC	CASSQDLTGQTSYEQYF